Sequencing of this T cell receptor (beta chain) was carried out in a study of blood T cell repertoires in COVID-19. Looking at the study overall: From the United States, Italy and Spain came samples of acute and convalescent COVID-19.

The sample holds a few counts of this clone. Original methodology: Counts of nucleated cells, estimated from reference gene primer amplification, were obtained. This table comes from immunoSEQ multiplex PCR, and its TCRdb copy is limited to in-frame clones, with some not included. Clonal size and the V and J genes are those of that table, whereas D and trimming came from the DNA. Of around 99,000 clones listed, 80% were seen once; the top ten hold roughly 4.7%. Trimming left V 0 bases short and J 0 bases short, with 8 bases between. The germline CDR1 and CDR2 sequences are LGHNA and YSLEER. The CDR3 runs to 15 residues.

The source material was peripheral blood. This receptor was identified in a human donor in a cohort sampled during active or convalescent COVID-19. The chain uses TRBV4-3 and TRBJ1-1; possible D gene TRBD1, 5 bases. This CDR3 reads CASSQEAGMNTEAFF. The CDR3 DNA follows: TGCGCCAGCAGCCAAGAGGCAGGGATGAACACTGAAGCTTTCTTT.